Each of the 26 T cell receptor beta chains below was sequenced from the same sample in a study of cytomegalovirus exposure and HLA in healthy donors. It was with 60 Vbeta and 13 Jbeta primers that the PCR ran. Clones were read by immunoSEQ multiplex PCR, and TCRdb kept only the in-frame ones, dropping some. The sample lists some 150,000 clones; 70% to 90% were seen once. Sequencing input: PBMCs. These receptors were collected from a young woman in good health and CMV-seropositive.

The chain joins TRBV2 to TRBJ2-5; D might be TRBD1 (5 bases). V lost 4 bases to trimming and J lost 7 bases, with 16 bases between them. CDR1 is SNHLY, CDR2 FYNNEI, per germline. The CDR3 consists of 14 residues. The CDR3 region is CASSAQGGLGTQYF. The DNA of the CDR3 is TGTGCCAGCAGTGCCCAGGGCGGCCTGGGGACCCAGTACTTC.

This rearrangement joins TRBV28 to TRBJ1-5; D unclear. Germline values: CDR1 MDHEN, CDR2 SYDVKM. The CDR3 has 14 residues. The V and J ends lost 7 bases and 6 bases respectively, with 16 bases between them. CDR3 amino acids: CASIIGGFGQPQHF. CDR3 DNA sequence: TGTGCCAGCATCATAGGAGGATTTGGTCAGCCCCAGCATTTT.

This chain joins TRBV9 and TRBJ1-3; 8 bases align to TRBD1. From germline, CDR1 is SGDLS and CDR2 YYNGEE. This CDR3 region has 16 residues. J lost 1 base, V lost 4 bases, and 7 bases had no gene match. CDR3 in amino acids: CASSKRDRSSGNTIYF. Written as DNA, the CDR3 is TGTGCCAGCAGCAAAAGGGACAGGTCATCTGGAAACACCATATATTTT.

The V and J genes are TRBV4-2 and TRBJ2-7; D is undetermined. V was cut by 1 base and J by 5 bases, with 9 bases left in between. This CDR3 has 13 amino acids. The germline CDR1 and CDR2 sequences are LGHNA and YNFKEQ. The CDR3 DNA reads as TGTGCCAGCAGCCAAGGGTTTTGGCACGAGCAGTACTTC. Translation gives CASSQGFWHEQYF.

This chain joins TRBV7-3 and TRBJ2-6; TRBD1 is a possible D gene (5 bases). There are 17 residues in the CDR3. Germline CDR1 reads SGHTA; CDR2 reads FQGTGA. Trimming cost V 0 bases and J 2 bases, with 11 bases left between them. This chain's CDR3 is CASSLTIGAPGANVLTF. DNA of the CDR3: TGTGCCAGCAGCTTAACGATTGGGGCTCCTGGGGCCAACGTCCTGACTTTC.

The rearrangement uses TRBV30 and TRBJ2-1, with 9 bases that match TRBD2. J was trimmed by 1 base and V by 7 bases; bases with no gene match: 5. Germline V gene sequence: CDR1 GTSNPN, CDR2 SVGIG (reference sequence). The CDR3 length is 14 residues. The CDR3: CALTSGSSYNEQFF. CDR3 sequence (DNA): TGTGCCTTGACTAGCGGTTCTTCCTACAATGAGCAGTTCTTC.

Concerning this clone itself: At one end the junction does not follow the germline gene, possibly because of a read error. The chain employs TRBV7-9 and TRBJ1-2, with TRBD1 matching 7 bases. Germline lookup yields CDR1 SEHNR and CDR2 FQNEAQ (reference sequence). The CDR3 is 15 amino acids. The CDR3 DNA reads as TGTTCCAGCAGCTCTTTTAGAGGGACAGAGTATGGCTACACCTTC. Translating it yields CSSSSFRGTEYGYTF.

Only a few counts were recorded for this clone. V usage is TRBV5-4 and J usage is TRBJ1-2; possible D gene TRBD1, 6 bases. The CDR3 contains 13 residues. The V end was cut by 0 bases, the J end by 3 bases, with 6 bases between. Looked up from germline, CDR1 is SGHNT and CDR2 is YYREEE (reference sequence). The DNA of the CDR3 is TGTGCCAGCAGCTTGGCAGGGGACTATGGCTACACCTTC. Translating gives CASSLAGDYGYTF.

The genes are TRBV27 and TRBJ2-1; 7 bases match TRBD1. Germline CDR1 and CDR2: MNHEY and SMNVEV (reference sequence). The CDR3 runs 15 residues. V lost 4 bases to trimming and J lost 3 bases; unmatched junction nucleotides: 6. The CDR3 here is CASSSTGSNYNEQFF. The CDR3, as DNA: TGTGCCAGCAGTTCGACAGGGTCAAACTACAATGAGCAGTTCTTC.

This chain links TRBV4-1 with TRBJ1-1; a weak D match, TRBD1 (5 bases). This CDR3 is built from 14 residues. Looked up from germline, CDR1 is MGHRA and CDR2 is YSYEKL. V dropped 5 bases and J dropped 7 bases, with 17 bases sitting between them. CDR3 in DNA: TGCGCCAGCAGCGAACCTTCAGGGCCGGTTGAAGCTTTCTTT. Protein product: CASSEPSGPVEAFF.

This rearrangement joins TRBV11-2 to TRBJ2-3, with D perhaps matching TRBD1 (5 bases). Germline V CDR1 and CDR2: SGHAT, FQNNGV. CDR3 length: 14 amino acids. The germline V and J ends were trimmed by 5 bases and 3 bases, with 12 bases remaining between them. For the CDR3, the DNA is TGTGCCAGCAGCCCTGTTCAGGGAACAGATACGCAGTATTTT. Protein: CASSPVQGTDTQYF.

The chain has TRBV6-5 and TRBJ2-2; possibly TRBD1 for D (6 bases). Germline CDR1 is MNHEY and CDR2 is SVGAGI. The CDR3 is 15 amino acids. Trimming removed 4 bases at V and 9 bases at J, with 18 bases between. The CDR3 sequence: CASSFHHTGLWELFF. The DNA for the CDR3 is TGTGCCAGCAGTTTCCATCACACAGGGCTTTGGGAGCTGTTTTTT.

The gene calls are TRBV28 and TRBJ1-1, with a tentative D call TRBD1 (5 bases). Trimming took off 2 bases at V and 5 bases at J, with 12 bases between the two ends. Germline V gene data show CDR1 as MDHEN and CDR2 as SYDVKM. The CDR3 loop spans 14 amino acids. The CDR3 loop is CASSLNRGRTEAFF. CDR3 in DNA: TGTGCCAGCAGTTTAAACCGGGGGAGGACTGAAGCTTTCTTT.

The chain joins TRBV18 to TRBJ1-1; D is possibly TRBD1 (5 bases). Germline CDR1 KGHSH, CDR2 LQKENI. The CDR3 extends over 19 amino acids. V dropped 6 bases and J dropped 0 bases, with 26 bases sitting between them. CDR3 loop: CASSPPSTANGALNTEAFF. CDR3 nucleotide sequence: TGTGCCAGCTCCCCTCCTTCGACAGCCAATGGAGCCTTGAACACTGAAGCTTTCTTT.

The chain links TRBV6-1 to TRBJ2-5, with D possibly TRBD2 on 6 matching bases. The CDR3 totals 17 residues. V lost 2 bases and J 8 bases, leaving 24 bases between the germline ends. Germline CDR1 and CDR2: MNHNS and SASEGT. The CDR3 DNA reads TGTGCCAGCAGTGAATCGATTCCGCGACTAGGAGGGGATACCCAGTACTTC. This codes for CASSESIPRLGGDTQYF.

J is TRBJ2-7 and V is TRBV6-1, with TRBD1 identical over 10 bases. Germline CDR1 reads MNHNS; CDR2 reads SASEGT. The CDR3 has 15 residues. V lost 6 bases to trimming and J lost 1 base; unmatched junction nucleotides: 6. CDR3 coding DNA: TGTGCCAGCAGGTCCGGACAGGGGGGATCCTACGAGCAGTACTTC. Its protein is CASRSGQGGSYEQYF.

CDR3 protein: CASRRGPGEVYEQYF. CDR3 in DNA: TGTGCCAGCCGACGGGGACCAGGGGAAGTCTACGAGCAGTACTTC. The chain combines TRBV2 with TRBJ2-7; perhaps TRBD1 as D (6 bases). The CDR3 totals 15 residues. V dropped 8 bases and J dropped 3 bases, with 20 bases sitting between them. CDR1 is SNHLY, CDR2 FYNNEI, per germline.

The chain has TRBV30 and TRBJ2-2; possible D gene TRBD2, 7 bases. V was trimmed by 0 bases and J by 2 bases, leaving 16 bases between them. Germline V gives CDR1 GTSNPN, CDR2 SVGIG (reference sequence). CDR3 length equals 17 residues. CDR3 in amino acids: CAWSVLKGGLNTGELFF. The CDR3, as DNA: TGTGCCTGGAGTGTACTTAAGGGGGGGTTAAACACCGGGGAGCTGTTTTTT.

V is TRBV7-3 and J is TRBJ2-5; TRBD2 matches at 13 bases. The CDR3 loop spans 16 amino acids. With V trimmed by 2 bases and J by 1 base, 1 base remained unmatched. The germline CDR1 and CDR2 sequences are SGHTA and FQGTGA. Here the CDR3 reads CASSLRTSGGQETQYF. The DNA of the CDR3 is TGTGCCAGCAGCTTACGGACTAGCGGGGGCCAAGAGACCCAGTACTTC. The full variable domain, with the rest looked up from reference TRBV7-3 and TRBJ2-5, is GAGVSQTPSNKVTEKGKYVELRCDPISGHTALYWYRQSLGQGPEFLIYFQGTGAADDSGLPNDRFFAVRPEGSVSTLKIQRTERGDSAVYLCASSLRTSGGQETQYFGPGTRLLVL.

The chain employs TRBV18 and TRBJ1-4; TRBD1 is a possible D gene (5 bases). Trimming stripped 6 bases from V and 0 bases from J, with 14 bases between. CDR1 and CDR2 from the germline V gene are KGHSH and LQKENI. This CDR3 region has 16 residues. In DNA, the CDR3 is TGTGCCAGCTCCAGACAGCGACTGGCAACTAATGAAAAACTGTTTTTT. Its translation is CASSRQRLATNEKLFF. Together with reference TRBV18 and TRBJ1-4, the CDR3 gives the full variable domain: NAGVMQNPRHLVRRRGQEARLRCSPMKGHSHVYWYRQLPEEGLKFMVYLQKENIIDESGMPKERFSAEFPKEGPSILRIQQVVRGDSAAYFCASSRQRLATNEKLFFGSGTQLSVL.

This clone was seen a single time. The genes are TRBV7-8 and TRBJ2-3, with D possibly being TRBD2 (7 bases). Germline V lookup: CDR1 SGHVS, CDR2 FQNEAQ. There are 19 residues in the CDR3. V was pared by 4 bases and J by 1 base, with 24 bases between. The CDR3 DNA is TGTGCCAGCAGCTCCCAATCGGGGGGCAGTAGTGGGGGCACAGATACGCAGTATTTT. Protein sequence: CASSSQSGGSSGGTDTQYF.

This clone was seen more than once but under ten times. This chain connects TRBV6-6 to TRBJ2-1, with 7 nucleotides matching TRBD2. This CDR3 contains 15 residues. Trimming cost V 6 bases and J 5 bases; bases outside gene matches: 10. From germline, CDR1 is MNHNY and CDR2 SVGAGI (reference sequence). CDR3 protein: CASSQGRGRDNEQFF. DNA of the CDR3: TGTGCCAGCAGCCAAGGGAGGGGAAGAGACAATGAGCAGTTCTTC.

On this clone: At one end the junction does not follow the germline gene, possibly because of a read error. The genes are TRBV7-9 and TRBJ1-2; 9 bases fit TRBD1. This CDR3 contains 17 residues. Germline lookup yields CDR1 SEHNR and CDR2 FQNEAQ (reference sequence). The CDR3 DNA sequence: TGTTCCAGCAGCCCTCTCCCCCGGACAGGGGAAATCTATGGCTACACCTTC. Translating it yields CSSSPLPRTGEIYGYTF.

The V gene is TRBV6-1, the J gene TRBJ1-4; a weak D match, TRBD1 (6 bases). V lost 1 base and J 8 bases, leaving 14 bases between the germline ends. Per germline, CDR1 MNHNS and CDR2 SASEGT. The CDR3 is made up of 15 amino acids. The CDR3 region has the DNA TGTGCCAGCAGTGAAGAGACAGGCGTCCAGGAAAAACTGTTTTTT. Encoded protein: CASSEETGVQEKLFF.

The V and J genes are TRBV7-9 and TRBJ2-3; possibly TRBD2 for D (6 bases). Germline V gene sequence: CDR1 SEHNR, CDR2 FQNEAQ (reference sequence). V was clipped by 5 bases and J by 1 base, with 10 bases between them. The CDR3 has 14 amino acids. The CDR3 region is CASSGGERTDTQYF. The DNA for the CDR3 is TGTGCCAGCAGCGGCGGGGAACGCACAGATACGCAGTATTTT.

The chain has TRBV5-6 and TRBJ2-7; 7 bases are a match to TRBD2. Germline values: CDR1 SGHDT, CDR2 YYEEEE. Germline trimming cut 6 bases from V and 5 bases from J; bases unmatched to any gene: 14. This CDR3 contains 15 residues. The CDR3 reads CASTPMVTGGNEQYF. The CDR3 DNA reads as TGTGCCAGCACCCCAATGGTGACGGGGGGAAACGAGCAGTACTTC.